This TCR beta chain came from a study of blood T cell repertoires in COVID-19. About the study: PBMCs, B-cell-depleted T cells, or T cells provided the cDNA or gDNA that made up the material.

The study assigned cohorts using participant-reported clinical history. As processed by the authors: Reference gene primer amplification yielded estimated nucleated cell counts. Repertoires were generated with immunoSEQ multiplex PCR, while TCRdb's copy carries only in-frame clones and drops some. Clone size and the V and J calls come from that table; the DNA yielded D and trimming. The data contain about 200,000 clones, approximately 88% of them singletons. This CDR3 comprises 13 residues. Germline V gene data show CDR1 as KGHDR and CDR2 as SFDVKD. Trimming at V came to 6 bases and at J to 2 bases, leaving 2 bases not matched to a gene.

This TCR was sampled from a woman under 30 who had recovered from COVID-19. V is TRBV24-1 and J is TRBJ2-7, with TRBD2 matching 8 bases. The sample was PBMCs or T cells enriched from blood (not recorded which). The CDR3 reads CATSLSGAYEQYF. CDR3 bases: TGTGCCACCAGTCTTAGCGGGGCCTACGAGCAGTACTTC.